A single sample is the source of the 29 T cell receptor beta chains below, sequenced in a study of a mutant IDH1 vaccine in newly diagnosed glioma. Profiled with immunoSEQ multiplex PCR; TCRdb holds only in-frame clones, not every one. The sample lists about 26,000 clones, more than 65% occurring once. These receptors' antigens are unknown. Stated time point: week 5, during vaccination. A single vaccine dose contained 300 ug of mutant IDH1 20-mer peptide, and topical imiquimod was used with it. The sample was PBMCs, taken from a glioma patient whose treatment included an IDH1 peptide vaccine. These receptors were collected from a man aged 40-55 years with glioma. Some clones in this sample may be carry-over from other donors' samples.

The V and J genes are TRBV13 and TRBJ2-3; TRBD1 or TRBD2 may be the D gene (5 bases each). CDR3 length equals 15 residues. The V end lost 1 base, the J end lost 1 base, and 9 bases lay between the germline ends. CDR1 and CDR2 from the germline V gene are PRHDT and FYEKMQ (reference sequence). The chain's CDR3 is CASSLAGTGTDTQYF. Written as DNA, the CDR3 is TGTGCCAGCAGCTTAGCGGGGACGGGCACAGATACGCAGTATTTT.

The gene calls are TRBV6-5 and TRBJ2-3; perhaps TRBD1 as D (5 bases). The CDR3 length is 13 residues. Germline assignment: CDR1 MNHEY and CDR2 SVGAGI. Trimming took 9 bases from V and 3 from J, leaving 13 bases between them. CDR3 in amino acids: CASSEPGTDTQYF. DNA of the CDR3: TGTGCCAGTAGTGAACCAGGGACAGATACGCAGTATTTT.

The genes are TRBV6-5 and TRBJ1-4; D gene ambiguous. Germline assignment: CDR1 MNHEY and CDR2 SVGAGI. V was trimmed by 7 bases and J by 4 bases, leaving 10 bases between them. The CDR3 contains 13 residues. Here the CDR3 reads CASMRSINEKLFF. For the CDR3, the DNA is TGTGCCAGCATGCGAAGCATTAATGAAAAACTGTTTTTT.

V gene TRBV9 combines with J gene TRBJ2-5; 9 nucleotides match TRBD2. The CDR3 is 15 residues long. The V segment lost 1 base and the J segment 5 bases; nucleotides outside the gene matches: 6. Germline values: CDR1 SGDLS, CDR2 YYNGEE. The CDR3 coding sequence is TGTGCCAGCAGCGTACGCGGGGGGGCCCGGGAGACCCAGTACTTC. This gives the protein CASSVRGGARETQYF.

V gene TRBV27 combines with J gene TRBJ2-1; 9 nucleotides align to TRBD1. The germline V gene encodes CDR1 MNHEY and CDR2 SMNVEV (reference sequence). The CDR3 sequence is 15 residues long. J gave up 8 bases and V 5 bases, and 10 bases lay outside the gene matches. CDR3 region: CASSTGQGSLDEQFF. CDR3 sequence (DNA): TGTGCCAGCAGTACCGGACAGGGGTCTTTGGATGAGCAGTTCTTC.

This clone has just one count. The CDR3 DNA follows: TGTGCCAGCAGCCCTCGGGATTCTGGGGCCAACGTCCTGACTTTC. Protein: CASSPRDSGANVLTF. The rearrangement uses TRBV4-2 and TRBJ2-6; a weak D match, TRBD2 (5 bases). Per the germline V gene, CDR1 is LGHNA and CDR2 is YNFKEQ. This CDR3 spans 15 amino acids. Trimming shortened V by 4 bases and J by 1 base, and 8 bases separated the two germline ends.

CDR3 in DNA: TGTGTCAGAAGCTTTTCCGGGACCCCCCTCTTCTCCGGGGAGCTGTTTTTT. This translates into CVRSFSGTPLFSGELFF. The rearrangement uses TRBV7-5 and TRBJ2-2. TRBV7-5 is a documented pseudogene. The CDR3 extends over 17 amino acids.

J is TRBJ2-7 and V is TRBV25-1; 7 nucleotides line up with TRBD2. The V gene end was trimmed by 3 bases and the J gene end by 2 bases; junction bases not matched to a gene: 7. The CDR3 has 15 amino acids. CDR1 MGHDK and CDR2 SYGVNS come from the germline V gene. CDR3 in amino acids: CASSDMRGIAYEQYF. In DNA form, the CDR3 reads TGTGCCAGCAGTGATATGCGGGGGATCGCCTACGAGCAGTACTTC.

The rearrangement links TRBV7-9 to TRBJ2-3, with TRBD2 matching 12 bases. The CDR3 loop spans 12 amino acids. V shed 3 bases and J 11 bases; nucleotides not matched to a gene: 0. The germline gives CDR1 SEHNR, CDR2 FQNEAQ (reference sequence). CDR3 amino acids: CASSLTSGGQYF. The CDR3 region has the DNA TGTGCCAGCAGCTTGACTAGCGGGGGGCAGTATTTT. The full variable domain, rest sourced from reference TRBV7-9 and TRBJ2-3, is DTGVSQNPRHKITKRGQNVTFRCDPISEHNRLYWYRQTLGQGPEFLTYFQNEAQLEKSRLLSDRFSAERPKGSFSTLEIQRTEQGDSAMYLCASSLTSGGQYFGPGTRLTVL.

This chain uses TRBV4-3 with TRBJ1-2; no clear D. V was clipped by 0 bases and J by 1 base, with 9 bases between them. This CDR3 is built from 15 residues. Germline V lookup: CDR1 LGHNA, CDR2 YSLEER. This CDR3 reads CASSQDGDRNYGYTF. CDR3 bases: TGCGCCAGCAGCCAAGACGGAGATCGTAACTATGGCTACACCTTC.

This clone was detected only a few times. The chain is built from TRBV5-1 and TRBJ2-2, with no clear D. Germline V gene lookup returns CDR1 SGHRS and CDR2 YFSETQ. This CDR3 region has 15 residues. V was trimmed by 2 bases and J by 5 bases, leaving 13 bases between them. Here the CDR3 DNA reads TGCGCCAGCAGCTTAGGTGGGATGAGGACCGGGGAGCTGTTTTTT. Its translation is CASSLGGMRTGELFF.

The CDR3 nucleotides read TGTGCCAGCAGCCAAGATAACTTCGGACGAGTTGGACTGAACACTGAAGCTTTCTTT. As protein: CASSQDNFGRVGLNTEAFF. The chain links TRBV14 to TRBJ1-1; no reliable D call. CDR3 length: 19 residues. V lost 0 bases and J lost 0, with 20 bases in between. In germline, CDR1 is SGHDN, CDR2 FVKESK.

The chain combines TRBV15 with TRBJ1-5; D gene uncertain. Per the germline V gene, CDR1 is LNHNV and CDR2 is YYDKDF (reference sequence). Trimming took off 0 bases at V and 4 bases at J, with 10 bases between the two ends. The CDR3 consists of 15 residues. CDR3 bases: TGTGCCACCAGCAGAGATAGGATGGGAAATCAGCCCCAGCATTTT. Amino acid sequence: CATSRDRMGNQPQHF.

The chain joins TRBV15 to TRBJ1-5; 8 bases match TRBD1. The V segment lost 8 bases and the J segment 6 bases; nucleotides outside the gene matches: 9. Germline loops: CDR1 LNHNV, CDR2 YYDKDF (reference sequence). The CDR3 is 14 amino acids. The CDR3 reads CATCDRGRCQPQHF. CDR3 nucleotide sequence: TGTGCCACCTGTGACAGGGGCCGATGTCAGCCCCAGCATTTT.

This clone was detected once. The rearrangement uses TRBV9 and TRBJ2-3; D is uncertain. Looked up from germline, CDR1 is SGDLS and CDR2 is YYNGEE. Trimming removed 0 bases from V and 2 bases from J, with 4 bases in between. The CDR3 extends over 13 amino acids. This CDR3 is CASSVVFTDTQYF. The CDR3, as DNA: TGTGCCAGCAGCGTAGTCTTCACAGATACGCAGTATTTT.

The chain is built from TRBV2 and TRBJ2-7; D not resolved. V gave up 6 bases and J gave up 6 bases, with 21 bases separating them. Germline loops: CDR1 SNHLY, CDR2 FYNNEI. The length of the CDR3 is 15 residues. The CDR3 sequence: CASSPETGALGEQYF. For the CDR3, the DNA is TGTGCCAGCAGCCCCGAGACTGGTGCCCTAGGCGAGCAGTACTTC.

V and J are TRBV4-2 and TRBJ1-1; D is ambiguous. The CDR3 loop spans 14 amino acids. Trimming shortened V by 0 bases and J by 5 bases, and 10 bases separated the two germline ends. Germline V gives CDR1 LGHNA, CDR2 YNFKEQ. The CDR3 region is CASSQEPRVTEAFF. CDR3 nucleotide sequence: TGTGCCAGCAGCCAAGAACCCCGGGTTACTGAAGCTTTCTTT.

In its sample, this clone was seen a few times. The chain carries TRBV18 and TRBJ1-1, with D uncertain. The germline V and J ends were trimmed by 5 bases and 1 base, with 5 bases remaining between them. Germline V gene data show CDR1 as KGHSH and CDR2 as LQKENI. The CDR3 consists of 12 residues. The CDR3 loop is CASSTTNTEAFF. DNA for the CDR3: TGTGCCAGCTCAACTACGAACACTGAAGCTTTCTTT.

V and J are TRBV7-9 and TRBJ2-7; 7 bases are a match to TRBD1. The germline gives CDR1 SEHNR, CDR2 FQNEAQ (reference sequence). CDR3 length equals 15 residues. V lost 6 bases and J lost 0; bases outside the gene matches: 8. The CDR3 DNA reads TGTGCCAGCAGTCCCACCGGGACAGTCTCCTACGAGCAGTACTTC. This codes for CASSPTGTVSYEQYF.

CDR3 amino acids: CASFLGGSYEQYF. CDR3 nucleotides: TGTGCCTCATTTCTGGGGGGGAGCTACGAGCAGTACTTC. The chain is built from TRBV6-1 and TRBJ2-7; 7 bases agree with TRBD2. CDR1 is MNHNS, CDR2 SASEGT, per germline. The V segment lost 11 bases and the J segment 3 bases; nucleotides outside the gene matches: 10. The CDR3 length is 13 residues.

The chain joins TRBV2 to TRBJ1-5, with unresolved D. The CDR3 has 14 amino acids. V lost 7 bases, J lost 7 bases, and 17 bases lay in between. CDR1 and CDR2 (germline): SNHLY, FYNNEI. CDR3 DNA sequence: TGTGCCAGCATCCCTGGAGTGGCAGGCCAGCCCCAGCATTTT. Translating it yields CASIPGVAGQPQHF.

The chain has TRBV28 and TRBJ1-1, with D maybe TRBD1 (5 bases). The CDR3 covers 13 residues. Germline CDR1 MDHEN, CDR2 SYDVKM. The V gene lost 4 bases and the J gene lost 4 bases, with 10 bases spanning the gap. This chain's CDR3 is CASSSTVGTEAFF. As DNA, the CDR3 is TGTGCCAGCAGTTCGACAGTCGGCACTGAAGCTTTCTTT.

This clone showed up just a few times. J is TRBJ2-3 and V is TRBV30; D might be TRBD1 (6 bases). Germline V lookup: CDR1 GTSNPN, CDR2 SVGIG (reference sequence). Between the trimmed V and J ends, which lost 8 bases and 0 bases, there was a span of 12 bases. The CDR3 is 13 amino acids. In DNA form, the CDR3 reads TGTGCCCAAGGACAGTCAAGCACAGATACGCAGTATTTT. Its translation is CAQGQSSTDTQYF.

With regard to this clone: The identical CDR3 is also encoded by other nucleotide sequences in the sample. The chain employs TRBV6-5 and TRBJ2-3; tentatively, D is TRBD1 (6 bases). CDR3 length: 14 residues. In germline, CDR1 is MNHEY, CDR2 SVGAGI. V dropped 3 bases and J dropped 1 base, with 8 bases sitting between them. CDR3 loop: CASSYRTGTDTQYF. In DNA, the CDR3 is TGTGCCAGCAGTTATCGGACAGGCACAGATACGCAGTATTTT.

The chain employs TRBV10-3 and TRBJ1-4, with TRBD1 matching 7 bases. CDR3 length: 15 amino acids. V dropped 4 bases and J dropped 7; count of bases not matched to a gene: 9. Germline assignment: CDR1 ENHRY and CDR2 SYGVKD. Here the CDR3 reads CAISVAGGRREKLFF. DNA for the CDR3: TGTGCCATCAGTGTGGCAGGGGGGCGGCGTGAAAAACTGTTTTTT.

The chain recombines TRBV29-1 with TRBJ1-2; TRBD1 agrees at 8 bases. The V gene end was trimmed by 0 bases and the J gene end by 14 bases; junction bases not matched to a gene: 5. CDR1 and CDR2 (germline): SQVTM, ANQGSEA. The CDR3 has 11 amino acids. The CDR3 loop is CSVEDRQGITF. DNA of the CDR3: TGCAGCGTTGAAGACAGACAGGGGATTACCTTC.

The chain recombines TRBV30 with TRBJ1-5; no firm D call. The germline V gene has CDR1 GTSNPN and CDR2 SVGIG (reference sequence). Trimming cost V 3 bases and J 5 bases, with 14 bases left between them. The CDR3 spans 14 residues. This CDR3 is CAWRARTEYQPQHF. The CDR3 bases are TGTGCCTGGAGGGCCAGGACGGAGTATCAGCCCCAGCATTTT.

This chain connects TRBV6-5 to TRBJ1-1; TRBD1 might be the D (6 bases). Trimming stripped 11 bases from V and 5 bases from J, with 21 bases between. The CDR3 is 14 amino acids. The germline V gene has CDR1 MNHEY and CDR2 SVGAGI. The DNA of the CDR3 is TGTGCCGACCCTGGGGGGCACAAGGGAACTGAAGCTTTCTTT. The encoded protein is CADPGGHKGTEAFF.

The sample holds a few counts of this clone. The V and J genes are TRBV18 and TRBJ1-5, with D possibly being TRBD1 (5 bases). Germline V gives CDR1 KGHSH, CDR2 LQKENI. The CDR3 loop spans 14 amino acids. The V gene lost 2 bases and the J gene lost 4 bases, with 9 bases spanning the gap. CDR3 coding DNA: TGTGCCAGCTCACCATCGGGACCTAATCAGCCCCAGCATTTT. Translated: CASSPSGPNQPQHF.